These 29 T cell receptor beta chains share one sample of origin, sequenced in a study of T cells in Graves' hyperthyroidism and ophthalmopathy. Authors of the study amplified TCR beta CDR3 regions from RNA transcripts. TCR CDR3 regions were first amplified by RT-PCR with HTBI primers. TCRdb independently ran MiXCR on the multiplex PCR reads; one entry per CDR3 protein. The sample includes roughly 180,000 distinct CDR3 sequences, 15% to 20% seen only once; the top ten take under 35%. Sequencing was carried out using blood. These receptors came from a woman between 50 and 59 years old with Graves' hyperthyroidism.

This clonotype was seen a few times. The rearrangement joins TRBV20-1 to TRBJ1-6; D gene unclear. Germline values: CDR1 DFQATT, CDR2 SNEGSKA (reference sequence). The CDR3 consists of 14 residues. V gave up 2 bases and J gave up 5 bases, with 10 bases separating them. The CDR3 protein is CSARRDRDNSPLHF. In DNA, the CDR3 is TGCAGTGCTAGAAGGGATCGGGATAATTCACCCCTCCACTTT.

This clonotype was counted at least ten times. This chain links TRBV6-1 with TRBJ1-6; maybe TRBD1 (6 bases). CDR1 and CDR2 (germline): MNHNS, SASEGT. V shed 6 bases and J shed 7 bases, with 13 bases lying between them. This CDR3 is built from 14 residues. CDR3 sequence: CASSERGFNSPLHF. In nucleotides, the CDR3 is TGTGCCAGCAGCGAAAGGGGGTTCAATTCACCCCTCCACTTT.

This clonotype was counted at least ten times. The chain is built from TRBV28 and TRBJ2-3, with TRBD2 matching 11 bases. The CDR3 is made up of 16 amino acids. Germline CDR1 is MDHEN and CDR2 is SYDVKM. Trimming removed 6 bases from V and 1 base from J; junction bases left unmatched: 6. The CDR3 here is CASRDISGGGTDTQYF. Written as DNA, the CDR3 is TGTGCCAGCAGAGATATTAGCGGGGGGGGCACAGATACGCAGTATTTT.

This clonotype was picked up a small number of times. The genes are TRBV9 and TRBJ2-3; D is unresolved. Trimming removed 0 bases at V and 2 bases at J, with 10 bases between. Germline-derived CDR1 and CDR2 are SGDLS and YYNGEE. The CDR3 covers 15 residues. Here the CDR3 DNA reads TGTGCCAGCAGCGTAGATCTGAGTAACACAGATACGCAGTATTTT. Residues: CASSVDLSNTDTQYF.

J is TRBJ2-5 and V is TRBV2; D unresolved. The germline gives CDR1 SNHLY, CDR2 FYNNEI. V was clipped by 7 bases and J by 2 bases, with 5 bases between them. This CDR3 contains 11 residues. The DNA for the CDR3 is TGTGCCAGCAAACTACAAGAGACCCAGTACTTC. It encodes CASKLQETQYF.

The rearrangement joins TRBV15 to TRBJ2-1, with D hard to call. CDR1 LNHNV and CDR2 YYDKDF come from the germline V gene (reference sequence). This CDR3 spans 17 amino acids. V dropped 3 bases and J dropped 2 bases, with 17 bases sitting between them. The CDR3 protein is CATSSGSALNTYNEQFF. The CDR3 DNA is TGTGCCACCAGCAGTGGGTCGGCACTAAATACCTACAATGAGCAGTTCTTC.

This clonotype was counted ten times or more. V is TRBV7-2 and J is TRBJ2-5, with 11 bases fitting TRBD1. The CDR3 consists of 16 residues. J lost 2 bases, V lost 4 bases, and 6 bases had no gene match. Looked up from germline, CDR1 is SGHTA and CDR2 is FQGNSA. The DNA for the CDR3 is TGTGCCAGCAGCTGGGGACAGGGGGGGCTTCAAGAGACCCAGTACTTC. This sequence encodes CASSWGQGGLQETQYF.

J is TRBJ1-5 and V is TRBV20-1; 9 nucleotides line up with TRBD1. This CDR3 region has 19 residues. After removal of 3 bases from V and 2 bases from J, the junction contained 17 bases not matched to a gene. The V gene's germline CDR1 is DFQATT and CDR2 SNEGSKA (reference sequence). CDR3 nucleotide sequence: TGCAGTGCTAGCCCAGGCCGAGGGACAGGGAGAAAAGGCAATCAGCCCCAGCATTTT. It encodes CSASPGRGTGRKGNQPQHF.

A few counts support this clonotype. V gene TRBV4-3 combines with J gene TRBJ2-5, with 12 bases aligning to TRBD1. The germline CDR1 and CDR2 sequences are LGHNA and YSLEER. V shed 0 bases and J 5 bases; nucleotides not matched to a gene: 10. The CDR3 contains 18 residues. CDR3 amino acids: CASSQDLGTGGSRETQYF. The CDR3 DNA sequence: TGCGCCAGCAGCCAAGATCTGGGGACAGGGGGCTCGAGGGAGACCCAGTACTTC.

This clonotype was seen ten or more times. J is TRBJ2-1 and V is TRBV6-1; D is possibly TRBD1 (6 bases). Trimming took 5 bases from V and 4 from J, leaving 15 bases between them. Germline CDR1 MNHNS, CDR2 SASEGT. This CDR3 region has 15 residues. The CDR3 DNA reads TGTGCCAGCAGTTCAACCCGGGACACGTACAATGAGCAGTTCTTC. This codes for CASSSTRDTYNEQFF.

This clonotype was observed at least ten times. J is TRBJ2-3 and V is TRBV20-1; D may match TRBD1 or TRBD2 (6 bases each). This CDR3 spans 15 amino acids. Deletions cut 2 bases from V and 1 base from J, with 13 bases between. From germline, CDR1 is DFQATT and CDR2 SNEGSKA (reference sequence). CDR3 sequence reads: CSARKGGDRTDTQYF. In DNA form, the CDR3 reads TGCAGTGCTAGAAAGGGGGGAGACCGCACAGATACGCAGTATTTT.

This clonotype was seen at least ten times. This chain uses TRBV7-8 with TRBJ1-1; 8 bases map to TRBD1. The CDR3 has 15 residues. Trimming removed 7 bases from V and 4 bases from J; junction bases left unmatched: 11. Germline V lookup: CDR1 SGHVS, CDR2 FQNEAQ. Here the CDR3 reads CASTQGGRGGTEAFF. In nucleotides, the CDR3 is TGTGCCAGCACACAGGGGGGACGAGGGGGCACTGAAGCTTTCTTT.

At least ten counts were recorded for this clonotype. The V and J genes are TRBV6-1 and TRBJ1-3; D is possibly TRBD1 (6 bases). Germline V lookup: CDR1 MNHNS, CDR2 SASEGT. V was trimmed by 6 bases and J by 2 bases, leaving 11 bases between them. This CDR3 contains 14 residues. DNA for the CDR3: TGTGCCAGCAGGGAACAGGGCCCTGGAAACACCATATATTTT. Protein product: CASREQGPGNTIYF.

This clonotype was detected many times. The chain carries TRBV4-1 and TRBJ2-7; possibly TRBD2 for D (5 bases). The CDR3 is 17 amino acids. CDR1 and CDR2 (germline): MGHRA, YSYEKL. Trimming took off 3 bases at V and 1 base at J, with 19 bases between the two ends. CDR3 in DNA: TGCGCCAGCAGCCATTCCTCACTGCGGACTGATTCCTACGAGCAGTACTTC. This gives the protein CASSHSSLRTDSYEQYF.

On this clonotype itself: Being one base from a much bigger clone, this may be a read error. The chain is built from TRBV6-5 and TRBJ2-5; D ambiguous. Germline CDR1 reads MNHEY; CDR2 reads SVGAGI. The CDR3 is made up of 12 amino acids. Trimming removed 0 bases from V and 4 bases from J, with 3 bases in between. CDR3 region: CASSYSGETQYF. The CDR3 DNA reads TGTGCCAGCAGTTACTCGGGAGAGACCCAGTACTTC.

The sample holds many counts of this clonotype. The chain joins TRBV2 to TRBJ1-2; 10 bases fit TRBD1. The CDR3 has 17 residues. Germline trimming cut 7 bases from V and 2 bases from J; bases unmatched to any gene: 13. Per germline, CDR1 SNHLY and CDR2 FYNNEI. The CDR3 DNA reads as TGTGCCAGCATTAGTCCGACAGGGGGCTCGACAAACTATGGCTACACCTTC. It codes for CASISPTGGSTNYGYTF.

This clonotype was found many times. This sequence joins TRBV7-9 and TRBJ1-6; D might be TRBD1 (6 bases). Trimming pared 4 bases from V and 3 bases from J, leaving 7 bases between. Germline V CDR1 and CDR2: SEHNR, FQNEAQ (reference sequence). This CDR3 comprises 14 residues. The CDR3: CASSSGVYNSPLHF. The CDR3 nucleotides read TGTGCCAGCAGCTCAGGGGTCTATAATTCACCCCTCCACTTT.

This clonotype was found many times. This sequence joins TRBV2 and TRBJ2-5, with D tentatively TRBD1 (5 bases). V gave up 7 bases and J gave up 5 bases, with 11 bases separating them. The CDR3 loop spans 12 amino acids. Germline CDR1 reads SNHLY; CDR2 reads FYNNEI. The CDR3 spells CASTSQAETQYF. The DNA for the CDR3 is TGTGCCAGCACCTCACAGGCGGAGACCCAGTACTTC.

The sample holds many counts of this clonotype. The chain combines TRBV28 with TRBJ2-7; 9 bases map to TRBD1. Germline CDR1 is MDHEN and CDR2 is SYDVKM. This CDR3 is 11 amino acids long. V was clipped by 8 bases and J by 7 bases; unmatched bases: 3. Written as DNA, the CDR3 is TGTGCCAGCGAGACAGGGGGTGAGCAGTACTTC. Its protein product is CASETGGEQYF.

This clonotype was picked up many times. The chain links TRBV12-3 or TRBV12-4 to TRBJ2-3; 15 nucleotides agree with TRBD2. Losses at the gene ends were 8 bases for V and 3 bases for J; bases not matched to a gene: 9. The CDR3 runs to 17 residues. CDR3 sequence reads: CASSGTSGGSLTDTQYF. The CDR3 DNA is TGTGCCAGCTCCGGGACTAGCGGGGGGTCCTTAACAGATACGCAGTATTTT.

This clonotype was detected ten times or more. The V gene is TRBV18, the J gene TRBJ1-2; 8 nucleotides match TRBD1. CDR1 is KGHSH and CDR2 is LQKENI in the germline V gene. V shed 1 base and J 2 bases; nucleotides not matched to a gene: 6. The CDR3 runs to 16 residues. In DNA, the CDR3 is TGTGCCAGCTCACCACGTGTGACAGGGGAGAACTATGGCTACACCTTC. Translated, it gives CASSPRVTGENYGYTF.

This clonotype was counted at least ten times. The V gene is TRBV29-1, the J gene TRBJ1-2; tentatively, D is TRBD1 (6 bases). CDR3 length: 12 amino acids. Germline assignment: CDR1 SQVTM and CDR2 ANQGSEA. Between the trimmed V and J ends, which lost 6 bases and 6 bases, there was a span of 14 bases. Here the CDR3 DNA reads TGCAGCGTGGAGATACAGGGAGATGGCTACACCTTC. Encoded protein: CSVEIQGDGYTF.

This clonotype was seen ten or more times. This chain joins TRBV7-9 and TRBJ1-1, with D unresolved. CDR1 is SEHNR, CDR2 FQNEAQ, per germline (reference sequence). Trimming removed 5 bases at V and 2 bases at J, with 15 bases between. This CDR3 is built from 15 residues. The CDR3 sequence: CASSLGHSKNTEAFF. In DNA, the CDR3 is TGTGCCAGCAGCCTCGGTCACAGCAAAAACACTGAAGCTTTCTTT.

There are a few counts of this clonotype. The CDR3 reads CASTLGPGNTEAFF. Written as DNA, the CDR3 is TGTGCCAGTACCCTGGGGCCAGGGAACACTGAAGCTTTCTTT. V is TRBV19 and J is TRBJ1-1; D is perhaps TRBD1 (5 bases). With 7 bases removed from V and 1 base from J, the gap between germline ends came to 13 bases. The CDR3 consists of 14 residues. The germline V gene has CDR1 LNHDA and CDR2 SQIVND (reference sequence).

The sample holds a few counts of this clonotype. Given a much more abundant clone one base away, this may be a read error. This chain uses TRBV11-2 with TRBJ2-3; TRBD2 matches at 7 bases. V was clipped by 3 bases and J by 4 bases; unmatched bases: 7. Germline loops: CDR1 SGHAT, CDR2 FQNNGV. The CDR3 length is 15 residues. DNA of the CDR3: TGTGCCAGCAGCTTTACTAGCGAGGGTGCAGATACGCAGTATTTT. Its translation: CASSFTSEGADTQYF.

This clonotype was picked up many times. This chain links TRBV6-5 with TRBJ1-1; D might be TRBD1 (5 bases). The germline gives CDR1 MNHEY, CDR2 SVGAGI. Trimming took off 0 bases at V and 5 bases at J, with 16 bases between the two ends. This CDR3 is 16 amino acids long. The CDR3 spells CASSYSPLGLGTEAFF. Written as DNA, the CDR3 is TGTGCCAGCAGTTACTCACCACTGGGACTGGGGACTGAAGCTTTCTTT.

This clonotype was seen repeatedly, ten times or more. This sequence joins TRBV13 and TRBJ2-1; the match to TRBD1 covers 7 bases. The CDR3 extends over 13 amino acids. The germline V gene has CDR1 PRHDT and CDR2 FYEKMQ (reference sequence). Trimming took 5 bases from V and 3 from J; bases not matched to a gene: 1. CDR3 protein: CASSRGLYNEQFF. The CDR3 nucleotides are TGTGCCAGCAGCAGGGGGCTCTACAATGAGCAGTTCTTC. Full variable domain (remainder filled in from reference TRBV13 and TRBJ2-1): AAGVIQSPRHLIKEKRETATLKCYPIPRHDTVYWYQQGPGQDPQFLISFYEKMQSDKGSIPDRFSAQQFSDYHSELNMSSLELGDSALYFCASSRGLYNEQFFGPGTRLTVL.

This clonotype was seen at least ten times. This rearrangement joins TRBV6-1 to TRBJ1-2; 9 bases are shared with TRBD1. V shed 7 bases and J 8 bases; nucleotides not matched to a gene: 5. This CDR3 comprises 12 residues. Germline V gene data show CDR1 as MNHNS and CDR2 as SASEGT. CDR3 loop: CASTQGAGGYTF. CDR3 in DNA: TGTGCCAGCACACAGGGGGCGGGGGGCTACACCTTC.

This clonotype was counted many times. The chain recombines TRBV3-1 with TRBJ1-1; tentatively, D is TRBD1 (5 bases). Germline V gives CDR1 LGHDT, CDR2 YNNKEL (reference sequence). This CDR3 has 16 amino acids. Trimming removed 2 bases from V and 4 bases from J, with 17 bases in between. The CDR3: CASSQYETDGGTEAFF. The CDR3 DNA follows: TGTGCCAGCAGCCAATACGAGACAGACGGCGGCACTGAAGCTTTCTTT.